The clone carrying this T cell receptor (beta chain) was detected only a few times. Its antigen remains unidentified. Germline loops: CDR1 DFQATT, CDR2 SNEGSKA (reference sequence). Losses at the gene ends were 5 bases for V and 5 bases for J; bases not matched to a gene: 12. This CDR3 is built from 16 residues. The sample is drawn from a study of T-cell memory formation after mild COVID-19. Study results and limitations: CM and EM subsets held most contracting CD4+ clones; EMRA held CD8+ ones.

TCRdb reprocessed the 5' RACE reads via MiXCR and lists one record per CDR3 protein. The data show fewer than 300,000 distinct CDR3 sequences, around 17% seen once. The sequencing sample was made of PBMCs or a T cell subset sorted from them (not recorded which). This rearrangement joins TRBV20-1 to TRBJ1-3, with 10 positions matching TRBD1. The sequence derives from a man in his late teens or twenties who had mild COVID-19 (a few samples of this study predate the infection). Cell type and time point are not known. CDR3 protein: CSALIDRGQRRNTIYF. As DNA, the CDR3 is TGCAGTGCTTTAATCGACAGGGGGCAACGCAGAAACACCATATATTTT.